The next 8 T cell receptor beta chains were all read from a single sample in a study of PD-L1 blockade in urothelial cancer. Time point in this sample: pretreatment peripheral blood. Produced via immunoSEQ multiplex PCR; TCRdb's table is partial and in-frame only. Among 45,000 to 60,000 clones, roughly 80% were seen once, and the ten largest hold approximately 1.7%. The sample consisted of PBMCs, taken around atezolizumab (anti-PD-L1) treatment. All receptors come from a man aged 45 to 65 with urothelial cancer.

V gene TRBV18 combines with J gene TRBJ1-2; D perhaps matches TRBD1 (6 bases). Germline V gene sequence: CDR1 KGHSH, CDR2 LQKENI. The V and J ends lost 3 bases and 0 bases respectively, with 8 bases between them. There are 14 residues in the CDR3. CDR3: CASSPRDTNYGYTF. DNA for the CDR3: TGTGCCAGCTCACCCAGGGACACTAACTATGGCTACACCTTC.

The rearrangement joins TRBV11-2 to TRBJ1-1; no firm D call. Germline values: CDR1 SGHAT, CDR2 FQNNGV. CDR3 length: 17 amino acids. Trimming took 0 bases from V and 3 from J, leaving 17 bases between them. The CDR3 sequence: CASSLDHSRGWYTEAFF. CDR3 DNA sequence: TGTGCCAGCAGCTTAGACCACTCACGGGGTTGGTACACTGAAGCTTTCTTT.

The V and J genes are TRBV15 and TRBJ1-4; D uncertain. Trimming removed 0 bases from V and 5 bases from J, with 13 bases in between. The CDR3 covers 16 residues. Germline V gene sequence: CDR1 LNHNV, CDR2 YYDKDF (reference sequence). CDR3: CATSRDYGGGNEKLFF. CDR3 bases: TGTGCCACCAGCAGAGATTACGGCGGAGGGAATGAAAAACTGTTTTTT.

This clone was detected only a few times. The chain joins TRBV11-2 to TRBJ1-1, with no clear D. The CDR3 has 13 amino acids. V lost 0 bases to trimming and J lost 3 bases, with 5 bases between them. Germline V lookup: CDR1 SGHAT, CDR2 FQNNGV. The CDR3, as DNA: TGTGCCAGCAGCTTAGACCCGGACACTGAAGCTTTCTTT. Translating gives CASSLDPDTEAFF.

DNA for the CDR3: TGTGCCAGTAGTATAGGGGGGCAGGTCAATCAGCCCCAGCATTTT. Translated: CASSIGGQVNQPQHF. The rearrangement joins TRBV19 to TRBJ1-5, with a weak D call TRBD1 (6 bases). The CDR3 consists of 15 residues. The V and J ends lost 1 base and 3 bases respectively, with 10 bases between them. CDR1 LNHDA and CDR2 SQIVND come from the germline V gene (reference sequence). Together with reference TRBV19 and TRBJ1-5, the CDR3 gives the full variable domain: DGGITQSPKYLFRKEGQNVTLSCEQNLNHDAMYWYRQDPGQGLRLIYYSQIVNDFQKGDIAEGYSVSREKKESFPLTVTSAQKNPTAFYLCASSIGGQVNQPQHFGDGTRLSIL.

The V call is TRBV18, the J call TRBJ2-3; D is uncertain. CDR1 is KGHSH and CDR2 is LQKENI in the germline V gene. The CDR3 runs to 14 residues. Trimming shortened V by 6 bases and J by 0 bases, and 10 bases separated the two germline ends. The CDR3 DNA reads TGTGCCAGCTCCCCAATTCCTAGCACAGATACGCAGTATTTT. This translates into CASSPIPSTDTQYF.

The CDR3 spells CASSLEGTQGPNNEQFF. CDR3 sequence (DNA): TGTGCCAGCAGCTTAGAAGGAACACAGGGGCCCAACAATGAGCAGTTCTTC. The V gene is TRBV11-3, the J gene TRBJ2-1; 7 bases match TRBD1. Germline V CDR1 and CDR2: SGHNT, YENEEA. CDR3 length: 17 residues. J was trimmed by 5 bases and V by 0 bases; bases with no gene match: 10. The entire variable domain, with the rest obtained from reference TRBV11-3 and TRBJ2-1, is as follows: EAGVVQSPRYKIIEKKQPVAFWCNPISGHNTLYWYLQNLGQGPELLIRYENEEAVDDSQLPKDRFSAERLKGVDSTLKIQPAELGDSAVYLCASSLEGTQGPNNEQFFGPGTRLTVL.

This clone has more than one count but fewer than ten. V is TRBV5-1 and J is TRBJ2-5; 8 bases are shared with TRBD1. J gave up 5 bases and V 0 bases, and 9 bases lay outside the gene matches. The germline CDR1 and CDR2 sequences are SGHRS and YFSETQ. The CDR3 extends over 16 amino acids. CDR3 amino acids: CASSLDVRGRSETQYF. CDR3 nucleotides: TGCGCCAGCAGCTTGGATGTCAGGGGGCGCTCGGAGACCCAGTACTTC.